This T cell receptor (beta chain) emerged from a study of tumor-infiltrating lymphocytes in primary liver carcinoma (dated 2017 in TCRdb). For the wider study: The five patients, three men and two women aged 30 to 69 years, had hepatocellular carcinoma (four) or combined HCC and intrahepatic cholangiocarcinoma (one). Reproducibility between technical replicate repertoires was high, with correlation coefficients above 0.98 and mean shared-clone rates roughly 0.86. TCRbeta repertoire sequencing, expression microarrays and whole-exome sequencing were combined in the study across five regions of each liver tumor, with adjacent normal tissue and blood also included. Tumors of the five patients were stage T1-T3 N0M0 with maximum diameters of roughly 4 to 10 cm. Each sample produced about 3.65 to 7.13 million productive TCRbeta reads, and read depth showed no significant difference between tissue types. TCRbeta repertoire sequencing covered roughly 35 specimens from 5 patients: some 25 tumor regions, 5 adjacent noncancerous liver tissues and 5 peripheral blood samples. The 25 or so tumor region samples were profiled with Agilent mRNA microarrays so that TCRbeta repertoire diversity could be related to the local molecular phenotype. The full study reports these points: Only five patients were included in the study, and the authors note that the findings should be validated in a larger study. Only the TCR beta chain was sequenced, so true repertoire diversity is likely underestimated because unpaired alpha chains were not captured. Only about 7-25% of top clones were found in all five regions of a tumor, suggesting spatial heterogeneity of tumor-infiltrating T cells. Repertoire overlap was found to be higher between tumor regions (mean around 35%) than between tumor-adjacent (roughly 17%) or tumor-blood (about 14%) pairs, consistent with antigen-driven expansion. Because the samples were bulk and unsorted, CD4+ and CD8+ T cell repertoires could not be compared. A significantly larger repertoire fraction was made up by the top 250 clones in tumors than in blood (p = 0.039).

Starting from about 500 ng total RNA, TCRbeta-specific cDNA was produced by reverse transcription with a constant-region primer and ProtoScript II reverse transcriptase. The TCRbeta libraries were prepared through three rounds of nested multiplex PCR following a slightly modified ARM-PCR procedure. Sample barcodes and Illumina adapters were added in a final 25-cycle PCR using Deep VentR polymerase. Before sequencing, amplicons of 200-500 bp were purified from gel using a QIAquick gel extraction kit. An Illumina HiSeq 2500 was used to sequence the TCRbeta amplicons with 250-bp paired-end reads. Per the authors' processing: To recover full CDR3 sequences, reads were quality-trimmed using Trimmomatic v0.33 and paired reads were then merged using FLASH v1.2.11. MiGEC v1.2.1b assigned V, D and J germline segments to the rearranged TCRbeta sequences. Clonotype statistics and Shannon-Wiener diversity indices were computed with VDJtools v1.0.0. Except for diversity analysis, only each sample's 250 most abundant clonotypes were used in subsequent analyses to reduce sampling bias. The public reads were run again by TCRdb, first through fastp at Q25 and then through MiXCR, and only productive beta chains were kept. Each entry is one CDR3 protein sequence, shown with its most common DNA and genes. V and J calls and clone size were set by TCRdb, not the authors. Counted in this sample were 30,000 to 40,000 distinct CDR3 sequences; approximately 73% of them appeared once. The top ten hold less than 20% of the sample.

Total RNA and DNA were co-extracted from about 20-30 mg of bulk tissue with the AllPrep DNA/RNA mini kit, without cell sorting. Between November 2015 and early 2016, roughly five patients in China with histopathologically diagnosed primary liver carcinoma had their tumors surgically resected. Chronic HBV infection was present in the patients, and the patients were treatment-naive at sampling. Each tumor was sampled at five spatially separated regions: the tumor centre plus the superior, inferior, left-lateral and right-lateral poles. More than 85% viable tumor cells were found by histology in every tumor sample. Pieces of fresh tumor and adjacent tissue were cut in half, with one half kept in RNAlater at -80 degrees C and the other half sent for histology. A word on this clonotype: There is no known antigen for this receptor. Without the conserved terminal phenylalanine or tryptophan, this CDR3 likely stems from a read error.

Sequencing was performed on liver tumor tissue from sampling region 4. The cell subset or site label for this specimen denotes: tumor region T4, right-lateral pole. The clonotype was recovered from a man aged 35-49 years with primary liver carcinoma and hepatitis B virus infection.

For the CDR3, the sequence is CASSLESYGANVLTL. The sequence in DNA is TGCGCCAGCAGCTTGGAAAGCTATGGAGCCAACGTCCTGACTCTC. The sequence is built from TRBV5-1 and TRBJ2-6; no confident D gene assignment can be made. The germline V gene sets CDR1 to SGHRS and CDR2 to YFSETQ. Inclusive of both ends, the CDR3 amounts to 15 amino acids. Only CDR3 DNA is held: 45 bases, read in frame from base 1. The V end loses 0 bases and the J end loses 7 bases, and a stretch of 11 bases separates them.